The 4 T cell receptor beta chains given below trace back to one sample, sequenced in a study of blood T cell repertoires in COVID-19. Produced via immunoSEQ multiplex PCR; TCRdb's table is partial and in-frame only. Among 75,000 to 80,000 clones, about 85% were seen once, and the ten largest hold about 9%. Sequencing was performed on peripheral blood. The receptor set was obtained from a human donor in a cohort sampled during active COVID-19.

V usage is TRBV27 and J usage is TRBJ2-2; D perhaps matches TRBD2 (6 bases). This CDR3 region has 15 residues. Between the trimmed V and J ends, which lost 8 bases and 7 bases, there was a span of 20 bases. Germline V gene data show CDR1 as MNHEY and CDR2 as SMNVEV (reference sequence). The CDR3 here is CASGRDSPYIGELFF. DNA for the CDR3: TGTGCCAGCGGCCGGGACTCCCCTTATATCGGGGAGCTGTTTTTT.

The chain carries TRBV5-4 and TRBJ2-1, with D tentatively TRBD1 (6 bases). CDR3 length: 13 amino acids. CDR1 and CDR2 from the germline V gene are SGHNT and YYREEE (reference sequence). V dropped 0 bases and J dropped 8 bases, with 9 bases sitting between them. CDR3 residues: CASSLAGDHEQFF. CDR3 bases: TGTGCCAGCAGCTTGGCAGGGGACCATGAGCAGTTCTTC.

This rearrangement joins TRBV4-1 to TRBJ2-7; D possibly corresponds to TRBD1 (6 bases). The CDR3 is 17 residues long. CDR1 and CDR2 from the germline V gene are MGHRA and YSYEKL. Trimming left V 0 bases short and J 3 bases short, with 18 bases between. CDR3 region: CASSQDRYGDTYYEQYF. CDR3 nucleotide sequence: TGCGCCAGCAGCCAAGATCGATACGGGGACACATACTACGAGCAGTACTTC.

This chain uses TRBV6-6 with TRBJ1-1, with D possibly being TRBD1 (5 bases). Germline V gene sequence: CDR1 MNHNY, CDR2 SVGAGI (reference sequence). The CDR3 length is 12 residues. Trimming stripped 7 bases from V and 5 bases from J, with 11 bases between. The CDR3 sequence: CASIRGETEAFF. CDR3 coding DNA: TGTGCCAGCATACGGGGGGAGACTGAAGCTTTCTTT.